One sample yielded the 30 T cell receptor beta chains listed below, sequenced in a study of blood T cell repertoires in COVID-19. Libraries were prepared by immunoSEQ multiplex PCR; TCRdb keeps only in-frame clonotypes and omits some of them. Of around 230,000 clones listed, about 85% are singletons. Material for sequencing was peripheral blood. The receptors here all came from a man aged 55 to 70 who had recovered from COVID-19.

J is TRBJ2-5 and V is TRBV5-5, with 11 bases lining up with TRBD2. With V trimmed by 3 bases and J by 5 bases, 9 bases remained unmatched. The germline gives CDR1 SGHKS, CDR2 YYEKEE (reference sequence). CDR3 length: 16 residues. The CDR3: CASSWKLAGGHETQYF. CDR3 sequence (DNA): TGTGCCAGCAGCTGGAAGCTAGCGGGGGGACATGAGACCCAGTACTTC.

This chain links TRBV5-1 with TRBJ2-7, with 11 nucleotides matching TRBD1. The V segment lost 3 bases and the J segment 6 bases; nucleotides outside the gene matches: 5. This CDR3 comprises 14 residues. Germline lookup yields CDR1 SGHRS and CDR2 YFSETQ. The CDR3 region has the DNA TGCGCCAGCAGCTGGGGGACAGGGGGTGGCGAGCAGTACTTC. Amino acids: CASSWGTGGGEQYF.

The chain uses TRBV18 and TRBJ1-1, with TRBD1 matching over 9 bases. CDR3 size: 16 residues. The junction had 10 bases not matched to a gene; V was cut back by 4 bases and J by 4 bases. CDR1 KGHSH and CDR2 LQKENI come from the germline V gene. CDR3 nucleotide sequence: TGTGCCAGCTCACTTAGACAGGGGGGAATGGCCACTGAAGCTTTCTTT. Protein product: CASSLRQGGMATEAFF.

The chain couples TRBV4-2 to TRBJ2-6; a weak D match, TRBD1 (5 bases). Per the germline V gene, CDR1 is LGHNA and CDR2 is YNFKEQ. Trimming removed 2 bases from V and 4 bases from J, with 21 bases in between. The CDR3 extends over 19 amino acids. CDR3 in DNA: TGTGCCAGCAGCCAACCTTTGACAGACATGGGTAGAGGGGCCAACGTCCTGACTTTC. Translation gives CASSQPLTDMGRGANVLTF.

The chain is built from TRBV19 and TRBJ1-2; 8 bases map to TRBD1. The CDR3 is made up of 16 amino acids. V was clipped by 5 bases and J by 3 bases; unmatched bases: 11. Germline-derived CDR1 and CDR2 are LNHDA and SQIVND (reference sequence). The CDR3 sequence: CASSSDRAPFYYGYTF. The CDR3 DNA reads TGTGCCAGTAGTTCGGACAGGGCACCCTTTTACTATGGCTACACCTTC.

The rearrangement uses TRBV19 and TRBJ1-1; D is undetermined. The V and J ends lost 6 bases and 0 bases respectively, with 14 bases between them. Germline-derived CDR1 and CDR2 are LNHDA and SQIVND (reference sequence). CDR3 length: 15 residues. The CDR3 protein is CASRSAREMNTEAFF. Written as DNA, the CDR3 is TGTGCCAGTAGGTCGGCTCGGGAGATGAACACTGAAGCTTTCTTT.

J is TRBJ1-2 and V is TRBV7-9; tentatively, D is TRBD1 (6 bases). V gave up 3 bases and J gave up 0 bases, with 14 bases separating them. This CDR3 comprises 16 residues. Germline-derived CDR1 and CDR2 are SEHNR and FQNEAQ (reference sequence). The CDR3 loop reads CASSLGRGGANYGYTF. The CDR3 DNA sequence: TGTGCCAGCAGCTTGGGGAGGGGGGGAGCTAACTATGGCTACACCTTC.

This clone was recorded a few times. The chain employs TRBV24-1 and TRBJ1-2; D possibly corresponds to TRBD1 (5 bases). CDR1 and CDR2 (germline): KGHDR, SFDVKD. The CDR3 is made up of 13 amino acids. With 4 bases removed from V and 3 bases from J, the gap between germline ends came to 8 bases. Written as DNA, the CDR3 is TGTGCCACCAGTGAGCAGGGTCACTATGGCTACACCTTC. This codes for CATSEQGHYGYTF.

CDR3: CASSPPNGVGGKLFF. The CDR3 DNA follows: TGTGCCAGCAGCCCTCCGAATGGGGTCGGGGGAAAACTGTTTTTT. V is TRBV27 and J is TRBJ1-4, with a tentative D call TRBD1 (5 bases). The CDR3 is made up of 15 amino acids. The germline V and J ends were trimmed by 6 bases and 10 bases, with 21 bases remaining between them. CDR1 and CDR2 from the germline V gene are MNHEY and SMNVEV (reference sequence).

This clone has a handful of counts. This chain connects TRBV7-9 to TRBJ1-2; 9 nucleotides match TRBD1. The CDR3 consists of 13 residues. Unmatched junction bases numbered 7, after V lost 6 bases and J lost 8 bases. From germline, CDR1 is SEHNR and CDR2 FQNEAQ (reference sequence). The CDR3 coding sequence is TGTGCCAGCAGTACAGGGGGCGCATACGGCTACACCTTC. This sequence encodes CASSTGGAYGYTF.

The CDR3: CASSWTGQGNTEAFF. The CDR3 bases are TGCGCCAGCAGCTGGACGGGACAAGGGAACACTGAAGCTTTCTTT. The chain couples TRBV5-1 to TRBJ1-1, with D tentatively TRBD1 (6 bases). Deletions cut 3 bases from V and 1 base from J, with 13 bases between. The CDR3 loop spans 15 amino acids. Germline V gene data show CDR1 as SGHRS and CDR2 as YFSETQ.

This chain links TRBV6-6 with TRBJ2-3; TRBD2 matches 7 bases. CDR3 length: 15 amino acids. Germline V gives CDR1 MNHNY, CDR2 SVGAGI (reference sequence). V lost 8 bases, J lost 3 bases, and 11 bases stayed unmatched. The CDR3 sequence: CASRVGGGRTDTQYF. DNA for the CDR3: TGTGCCAGCCGGGTTGGGGGGGGAAGGACAGATACGCAGTATTTT.

This sequence joins TRBV11-1 and TRBJ2-5, with D perhaps matching TRBD2 (5 bases). This CDR3 region has 14 residues. The germline gives CDR1 SGHAT, CDR2 FQDESV (reference sequence). V lost 2 bases and J lost 5, with 12 bases in between. In DNA, the CDR3 is TGTGCCAGCAGCTTAACCCAGAGGGCCGAGACCCAGTACTTC. Translation gives CASSLTQRAETQYF.

This sequence joins TRBV12-5 and TRBJ1-3; D not certain. The CDR3 sequence is 13 residues long. Trimming left V 5 bases short and J 10 bases short, with 15 bases between. Germline V lookup: CDR1 LGHNT, CDR2 FRNRAP. CDR3 loop: CASGVPPWRTIYF. In nucleotides, the CDR3 is TGTGCTAGTGGTGTTCCTCCTTGGAGGACCATATATTTT.

Concerning this clone itself: A read error may account for a junction end that differs from germline. The chain combines TRBV27 with TRBJ2-5; tentative D call: TRBD1 (7 bases). CDR3 size: 14 residues. The germline V gene encodes CDR1 MNHEY and CDR2 SMNVEV (reference sequence). The CDR3 region has the DNA TGTGCCAGCAGGCGGGACAGCTATCAAGTGACCCAGTACTTC. It yields the protein CASRRDSYQVTQYF.

The rearrangement uses TRBV4-1 and TRBJ2-7, with 15 bases aligning to TRBD2. CDR3 length: 16 amino acids. The germline gives CDR1 MGHRA, CDR2 YSYEKL. V lost 4 bases, J lost 9 bases, and 10 bases stayed unmatched. The CDR3 reads CASSPSGLAGGPRQYF. CDR3 coding DNA: TGCGCCAGCAGCCCAAGCGGACTAGCGGGGGGGCCACGGCAGTACTTC.

V usage is TRBV5-4 and J usage is TRBJ2-5, with 9 nucleotides matching TRBD1. Looked up from germline, CDR1 is SGHNT and CDR2 is YYREEE (reference sequence). Germline trimming cut 1 base from V and 4 bases from J; bases unmatched to any gene: 5. This CDR3 spans 15 amino acids. The CDR3 is CASSLRTGAGETQYF. For the CDR3, the DNA is TGTGCCAGCAGCTTGCGGACAGGGGCGGGAGAGACCCAGTACTTC.

The chain carries TRBV21-1 and TRBJ2-7; the DNA was not used to check the table's D call, TRBD2. TRBV21-1 is a listed pseudogene. The CDR3 sequence is 17 residues long. In nucleotides, the CDR3 is TGTGCCAGCAGCAAAACCACTACCGGGACTCCAATCTACGAGCAGTACGTC. Its protein is CASSKTTTGTPIYEQYV.

This clone was seen only a few times. V and J are TRBV24-1 and TRBJ1-5, with 9 bases aligning to TRBD1. This CDR3 has 17 residues. Germline CDR1 reads KGHDR; CDR2 reads SFDVKD. The ends lost 4 bases at V and 6 bases at J; junction bases unmatched: 12. CDR3 bases: TGTGCCACCAGTGACCGGCGGGGACAGGGATCGAGTCAGCCCCAGCATTTT. Amino acids: CATSDRRGQGSSQPQHF.

This clone was found once. The chain combines TRBV5-1 with TRBJ1-2; D ambiguous. In germline, CDR1 is SGHRS, CDR2 YFSETQ. The V end was cut by 0 bases, the J end by 1 base, with 7 bases between. The CDR3 totals 14 residues. CDR3 bases: TGCGCCAGCAGCTTGGCCCACAGTAACTATGGCTACACCTTC. The encoded protein is CASSLAHSNYGYTF.

V is TRBV19 and J is TRBJ1-2; tentative D call: TRBD1 (5 bases). The CDR3 sequence is 17 residues long. Germline lookup yields CDR1 LNHDA and CDR2 SQIVND (reference sequence). Trimming stripped 4 bases from V and 0 bases from J, with 18 bases between. In DNA form, the CDR3 reads TGTGCCAGTAGTAGAACTTCAACAGGATATACTAACTATGGCTACACCTTC. This encodes CASSRTSTGYTNYGYTF. The full variable domain, completed using reference TRBV19 and TRBJ1-2, is DGGITQSPKYLFRKEGQNVTLSCEQNLNHDAMYWYRQDPGQGLRLIYYSQIVNDFQKGDIAEGYSVSREKKESFPLTVTSAQKNPTAFYLCASSRTSTGYTNYGYTFGSGTRLTVV.

The V gene is TRBV24-1, the J gene TRBJ1-2; 7 bases line up with TRBD1. V lost 10 bases and J lost 4; bases outside the gene matches: 11. CDR1 is KGHDR, CDR2 SFDVKD, per germline. There are 14 residues in the CDR3. CDR3 in DNA: TGTGCCACTAGCTCGACGGGACAGCCCTATGGCTACACCTTC. Translation gives CATSSTGQPYGYTF.

The chain carries TRBV29-1 and TRBJ2-3; TRBD2 agrees at 8 bases. The CDR3 is 16 amino acids. The germline V gene encodes CDR1 SQVTM and CDR2 ANQGSEA. J lost 2 bases, V lost 1 base, and 8 bases had no gene match. CDR3 sequence: CSVEGRQRGHTDTQYF. For the CDR3, the DNA is TGCAGCGTTGAAGGGCGTCAGCGGGGGCACACAGATACGCAGTATTTT.

This clone came up once. This chain uses TRBV3-1 (or the pseudogene TRBV3-2) with TRBJ2-7, with 10 bases fitting TRBD2. This CDR3 spans 14 amino acids. V was clipped by 3 bases and J by 7 bases; unmatched bases: 6. The germline V gene encodes CDR1 LGHDT and CDR2 YNNKEL (reference sequence). The CDR3 sequence: CASSHGTSAMEQYV. In DNA, the CDR3 is TGTGCCAGCAGCCATGGGACTAGCGCTATGGAGCAGTACGTC.

This clone came up once. The chain employs TRBV29-1 and TRBJ1-4; D is possibly TRBD1 (6 bases). Germline-derived CDR1 and CDR2 are SQVTM and ANQGSEA. The CDR3 loop spans 13 amino acids. V was shortened by 3 bases and J by 8 bases, with 13 bases between the two germline ends. As DNA, the CDR3 is TGCAGCGTTGAGGGCAGGGGAAGAGAAAAACTGTTTTTT. Residues: CSVEGRGREKLFF.

The genes are TRBV29-1 and TRBJ2-7; 8 nucleotides agree with TRBD2. The junction had 9 bases not matched to a gene; V was cut back by 1 base and J by 1 base. The germline gives CDR1 SQVTM, CDR2 ANQGSEA. The CDR3 is made up of 16 amino acids. The CDR3 reads CSVEVRAGGLSYEQYF. The DNA for the CDR3 is TGCAGCGTTGAAGTCCGGGCGGGGGGACTTTCCTACGAGCAGTACTTC.

This chain uses TRBV7-8 with TRBJ2-1; 7 nucleotides match TRBD2. CDR1 is SGHVS, CDR2 FQNEAQ, per germline. Losses at the gene ends were 1 base for V and 4 bases for J; bases not matched to a gene: 7. The CDR3 has 16 residues. DNA for the CDR3: TGTGCCAGCAGCTTAGAAATTGGCGGGGGTTACAATGAGCAGTTCTTC. Amino acid sequence: CASSLEIGGGYNEQFF.

The table lists this clone with a count of one. The CDR3 coding sequence is TGTGCCAGTAGTATAGAACCAGGGGTTAGCACAGATACGCAGTATTTT. As protein: CASSIEPGVSTDTQYF. The chain uses TRBV19 and TRBJ2-3; tentatively, D is TRBD1 (6 bases). Germline loops: CDR1 LNHDA, CDR2 SQIVND (reference sequence). With 0 bases removed from V and 0 bases from J, the gap between germline ends came to 10 bases. The CDR3 totals 16 residues.

As for this clone: A read error may account for a junction end that differs from germline. Written as DNA, the CDR3 is TGTGCCAGCAGATTAGGGCACTCTGGAAACACCATATATTTT. This sequence encodes CASRLGHSGNTIYF. The rearrangement links TRBV7-2 to TRBJ1-3, with unresolved D. The germline CDR1 and CDR2 sequences are SGHTA and FQGNSA. The CDR3 has 14 residues.

This chain joins TRBV3-1 (or the pseudogene TRBV3-2) and TRBJ2-1, with TRBD2 matching over 13 bases. The CDR3 sequence is 18 residues long. J gave up 4 bases and V 0 bases, and 6 bases lay outside the gene matches. CDR1 is LGHDT and CDR2 is YNNKEL in the germline V gene (reference sequence). The CDR3: CASSQELRLAGGYNEQFF. In nucleotides, the CDR3 is TGTGCCAGCAGCCAAGAATTAAGACTAGCGGGAGGATACAATGAGCAGTTCTTC.